The source of this T cell receptor (beta chain) is a study of Tregs in tolerant kidney transplant recipients. Study findings and constraints: Tolerant patients' donor-specific Tregs expanded beyond overall Tregs, suggesting antigen-driven growth.

Sequencing used immunoSEQ multiplex PCR; TCRdb keeps in-frame clones, though not all of them. The sample has 90,000 to 120,000 clones, 90% seen once. Thawed PBMCs were FACS-sorted into unstimulated CD4+CD25+CD127- regulatory T cells, CD4+CD25- non-regulatory cells, CD4 and CD8 cells. Germline loops: CDR1 GTSNPN, CDR2 SVGIG (reference sequence). J lost 7 bases, V lost 0 bases, and 8 bases had no gene match. The CDR3 has 15 amino acids. Turning to this clone: What it binds is unknown.

The sample consisted of CD4+ T cells from blood, taken before the transplant. The chain joins TRBV30 to TRBJ1-4; 7 bases fit TRBD1. The sequence was obtained from a human donor who received a combined kidney and bone marrow transplant. The CDR3 here is CAWSVLSHRGEKLFF. CDR3 coding DNA: TGTGCCTGGAGTGTACTGTCCCACAGGGGTGAAAAACTGTTTTTT.